One sample yielded the 19 T cell receptor beta chains listed below, sequenced in a study of T cells in Graves' hyperthyroidism and ophthalmopathy. Regions amplified from RNA transcripts were the TCR beta CDR3 regions. Researchers ran a first-round RT-PCR on the TCR CDR3 using the HTBI primer set. Each CDR3 protein gets one entry after TCRdb re-called the multiplex PCR reads with MiXCR. The table shows 600,000 to 850,000 distinct CDR3 sequences, with 15% to 20% occurring only once. Sequencing was done on a sample of blood. The receptors come from a woman between 45 and 60 years old with Graves' hyperthyroidism that later progressed to Graves' ophthalmopathy.

At least ten counts were recorded for this clonotype. V and J are TRBV20-1 and TRBJ2-1, with 8 bases that match TRBD2. In germline, CDR1 is DFQATT, CDR2 SNEGSKA (reference sequence). V trimming: 1 base; J trimming: 5 bases; junction bases outside the gene matches: 4. This CDR3 has 14 amino acids. The DNA for the CDR3 is TGCAGTGCTAGAGGACTAGCGAGACACAATGAGCAGTTCTTC. Translating it yields CSARGLARHNEQFF.

This clonotype was seen many times. V usage is TRBV7-2 and J usage is TRBJ2-5; 7 nucleotides line up with TRBD1. The germline gives CDR1 SGHTA, CDR2 FQGNSA. This CDR3 is built from 14 residues. The trim removed 5 bases at V and 5 bases at J, leaving 8 bases unmatched. The CDR3 loop reads CASSPQGVIETQYF. CDR3 DNA: TGTGCCAGCAGCCCCCAGGGGGTGATCGAGACCCAGTACTTC.

Comment on this clonotype: Just one base apart from a much larger clone, this may be a read error. The chain links TRBV6-1 to TRBJ1-1, with TRBD1 as a possible D gene (5 bases). The CDR3 contains 13 residues. The ends were cut back, 9 bases at V and 2 bases at J, with 13 bases in the middle. CDR1 and CDR2 (germline): MNHNS, SASEGT. The CDR3 DNA follows: TGTGCCAGGATCGGGGCGGCCAACACTGAAGCTTTCTTT. This codes for CARIGAANTEAFF.

V and J are TRBV19 and TRBJ1-1; tentatively, D is TRBD1 (6 bases). Trimming pared 3 bases from V and 2 bases from J, leaving 16 bases between. The CDR3 has 16 amino acids. The V gene's germline CDR1 is LNHDA and CDR2 SQIVND (reference sequence). CDR3 nucleotides: TGTGCCAGTAGTATCCCCTCCGGACAGCTAAACACTGAAGCTTTCTTT. It is translated as CASSIPSGQLNTEAFF. Supplemented by reference TRBV19 and TRBJ1-1, the full variable domain reads DGGITQSPKYLFRKEGQNVTLSCEQNLNHDAMYWYRQDPGQGLRLIYYSQIVNDFQKGDIAEGYSVSREKKESFPLTVTSAQKNPTAFYLCASSIPSGQLNTEAFFGQGTRLTVV.

The chain links TRBV19 to TRBJ1-3; D gene uncertain. Trimming took off 5 bases at V and 2 bases at J, with 7 bases between the two ends. Germline V gene sequence: CDR1 LNHDA, CDR2 SQIVND (reference sequence). CDR3 length: 13 residues. The CDR3 here is CASSLGPGNTIYF. The CDR3 nucleotides are TGTGCCAGTAGTCTTGGCCCTGGAAACACCATATATTTT.

This clonotype has a count of ten or more. This chain joins TRBV27 and TRBJ2-5, with TRBD1 identical over 11 bases. The CDR3 runs 17 residues. CDR1 and CDR2 from the germline V gene are MNHEY and SMNVEV (reference sequence). Losses at the gene ends were 5 bases for V and 3 bases for J; bases not matched to a gene: 11. The CDR3 reads CASSPPGDRGDEETQYF. In DNA form, the CDR3 reads TGTGCCAGCAGTCCACCAGGGGACAGGGGGGATGAAGAGACCCAGTACTTC.

This clonotype was found many times. The chain employs TRBV4-1 and TRBJ2-5, with D maybe TRBD2 (5 bases). Deletions cut 3 bases from V and 3 bases from J, with 11 bases between. Germline V gene lookup returns CDR1 MGHRA and CDR2 YSYEKL. This CDR3 comprises 14 residues. CDR3 sequence reads: CASSQPGLEETQYF. The CDR3 DNA sequence: TGCGCCAGCAGCCAGCCCGGACTGGAAGAGACCCAGTACTTC.

The rearrangement joins TRBV5-5 to TRBJ1-5; tentative D call: TRBD1 (5 bases). The ends were cut back, 4 bases at V and 3 bases at J, with 14 bases in the middle. The CDR3 length is 15 residues. CDR1 and CDR2 from the germline V gene are SGHKS and YYEKEE (reference sequence). The CDR3 bases are TGTGCCAGCAGCCCCCCGGGGGGATTCAATCAGCCCCAGCATTTT. Protein sequence: CASSPPGGFNQPQHF. Together with reference TRBV5-5 and TRBJ1-5, the CDR3 gives the full variable domain: DAGVTQSPTHLIKTRGQQVTLRCSPISGHKSVSWYQQVLGQGPQFIFQYYEKEERGRGNFPDRFSARQFPNYSSELNVNALLLGDSALYLCASSPPGGFNQPQHFGDGTRLSIL.

The table lists this clonotype with many counts. CDR3 amino acids: CASRKNPRDTQYF. The CDR3 DNA reads TGTGCCAGCAGGAAAAACCCCCGCGATACGCAGTATTTT. The chain combines TRBV7-3 with TRBJ2-3; D gene unclear. Germline lookup yields CDR1 SGHTA and CDR2 FQGTGA. The V gene lost 6 bases and the J gene lost 6 bases, with 13 bases spanning the gap. The CDR3 runs to 13 residues.

This clonotype has a count of ten or more. V and J are TRBV5-4 and TRBJ2-3, with 7 bases matching TRBD2. The CDR3 length is 16 residues. The germline CDR1 and CDR2 sequences are SGHNT and YYREEE (reference sequence). With 6 bases clipped from V and 2 bases from J, the junction kept 12 bases outside the gene matches. DNA for the CDR3: TGTGCCAGCAAAGCTTATCAGCGGGGACTCACAGATACGCAGTATTTT. Translated, it gives CASKAYQRGLTDTQYF.

This chain connects TRBV6-1 to TRBJ2-1; 13 positions match TRBD2. Germline CDR1 MNHNS, CDR2 SASEGT. The CDR3 contains 15 residues. Germline trimming cut 7 bases from V and 8 bases from J; bases unmatched to any gene: 8. The CDR3 region has the DNA TGTGCCAGCACCTCGGGACTAGCGGGATTGGATGAGCAGTTCTTC. Translated, it gives CASTSGLAGLDEQFF.

The chain has TRBV9 and TRBJ2-3, with 10 bases identical to TRBD2. The CDR3 length is 15 residues. Germline lookup yields CDR1 SGDLS and CDR2 YYNGEE. J gave up 3 bases and V 6 bases, and 7 bases lay outside the gene matches. In nucleotides, the CDR3 is TGTGCCAGCACCCGAGGACTAGCGGCGACAGATACGCAGTATTTT. As protein: CASTRGLAATDTQYF.

The chain has TRBV19 and TRBJ2-1, with D tentatively TRBD1 (6 bases). Trimming pared 3 bases from V and 7 bases from J, leaving 13 bases between. The germline gives CDR1 LNHDA, CDR2 SQIVND (reference sequence). This CDR3 has 14 amino acids. For the CDR3, the DNA is TGTGCCAGTAGTATTGCAGGGGTCTGGAATGAGCAGTTCTTC. It specifies CASSIAGVWNEQFF. Drawing the rest from reference TRBV19 and TRBJ2-1, the complete variable domain is DGGITQSPKYLFRKEGQNVTLSCEQNLNHDAMYWYRQDPGQGLRLIYYSQIVNDFQKGDIAEGYSVSREKKESFPLTVTSAQKNPTAFYLCASSIAGVWNEQFFGPGTRLTVL.

This clonotype was counted many times. The chain employs TRBV7-9 and TRBJ1-2; 7 bases align to TRBD1. The germline gives CDR1 SEHNR, CDR2 FQNEAQ (reference sequence). The CDR3 contains 14 residues. J was trimmed by 4 bases and V by 6 bases; bases with no gene match: 8. CDR3 residues: CASRPTGEGYGYTF. The CDR3, as DNA: TGTGCCAGCAGACCAACAGGGGAAGGCTATGGCTACACCTTC.

In this sample, this clonotype turned up many times. V is TRBV5-1 and J is TRBJ1-1, with D uncertain. Trimming stripped 0 bases from V and 4 bases from J, with 25 bases between. The germline CDR1 and CDR2 sequences are SGHRS and YFSETQ. This CDR3 spans 19 amino acids. CDR3: CASSLEAPLNEGWVTEAFF. The CDR3, as DNA: TGCGCCAGCAGCTTGGAGGCCCCCCTGAACGAGGGCTGGGTCACTGAAGCTTTCTTT.

This clonotype was picked up many times. Here the CDR3 reads CASRTGTENTEAFF. The DNA of the CDR3 is TGTGCCAGCAGAACCGGGACGGAGAACACTGAAGCTTTCTTT. The chain recombines TRBV12-3 or TRBV12-4 with TRBJ1-1; D perhaps matches TRBD1 (5 bases). V gave up 6 bases and J gave up 1 base, with 12 bases separating them. CDR3 length: 14 amino acids.

In regard to this clonotype: A much larger clonotype is one base distant, so this may be a read error. This rearrangement joins TRBV20-1 to TRBJ2-2; TRBD2 agrees at 14 bases. The V gene's germline CDR1 is DFQATT and CDR2 SNEGSKA (reference sequence). This CDR3 contains 16 residues. The CDR3 loop reads CSAEGLAGENTGGLFF. The CDR3 DNA reads as TGCAGTGCGGAGGGACTAGCGGGAGAAAACACCGGGGGGCTGTTTTTT.

The V call is TRBV18, the J call TRBJ2-7; D may correspond to TRBD1 or TRBD2 (5 bases each). The CDR3 contains 15 residues. Trimming removed 2 bases from V and 0 bases from J, with 11 bases in between. CDR1 KGHSH and CDR2 LQKENI come from the germline V gene. CDR3 loop: CASSPIRDRSYEQYF. The CDR3 coding sequence is TGTGCCAGCTCACCAATCCGGGACCGCTCCTACGAGCAGTACTTC.

This clonotype was seen repeatedly, ten times or more. The chain uses TRBV20-1 and TRBJ2-7; D might be TRBD2 (6 bases). This CDR3 spans 13 amino acids. Between the trimmed V and J ends, which lost 4 bases and 2 bases, there was a span of 12 bases. CDR1 is DFQATT and CDR2 is SNEGSKA in the germline V gene (reference sequence). In DNA form, the CDR3 reads TGCAGTGCTACCGGGCGGGGACCCTACGAGCAGTACTTC. Translating it yields CSATGRGPYEQYF.